Listed below are T cell receptor beta chains from one sample, sequenced in a study of blood T cell repertoires in COVID-19. The method was immunoSEQ multiplex PCR; TCRdb's version includes in-frame clones alone and lacks a portion of them. There are 150,000 or so clones in the sample; about 88% occur only once, and approximately 24% lies in the top ten. Sequencing used peripheral blood. The receptors were gathered from a man in his fifties or sixties with acute or convalescent COVID-19. Each CDR3 is given with its conserved first and last residue. The D gene is left open where the match is weak.

TRBV29-1	TRBJ1-1	TRBD1	TGCAGCGTTGAATTGGGACAGGCGAACACTGAAGCTTTCTTT	CSVELGQANTEAFF
TRBV19	TRBJ2-2	.	TGTGCCAGTAGTATACTCAGGGGGCGGGGGACCGGGGAGCTGTTTTTT	CASSILRGRGTGELFF
TRBV7-2	TRBJ2-1	TRBD2	TGTGCCAGCAGCTATCGACTAGCGGGGTCCTACAATGAGCAGTTCTTC	CASSYRLAGSYNEQFF
TRBV9	TRBJ2-3	TRBD2	TGTGCCAGCAGCCCTTTTAGCGGGGGGGCGACAGATACGCAGTATTTT	CASSPFSGGATDTQYF
TRBV9	TRBJ2-1	TRBD2	TGTGCCAGCAGCGTAGCTGGGGCGGGGCTAGCGGGAGGGAATGAGCAGTTCTTC	CASSVAGAGLAGGNEQFF
TRBV3-1/TRBV3-2	TRBJ1-6	TRBD1	TGTGCCAGCAGCCTGGGACAGGGTCATTCACCCCTCCACTTT	CASSLGQGHSPLHF
TRBV19	TRBJ1-4	.	TGTGCCAGTAGTTTGACAGTACTTGAAAAACTGTTTTTT	CASSLTVLEKLFF
TRBV11-3	TRBJ2-2	TRBD2	TGTGCCAGCAGCTTACGTCATAGCGGGGGCACCGGGGAGCTGTTTTTT	CASSLRHSGGTGELFF
TRBV29-1	TRBJ1-1	TRBD1	TGCAGCGTTCTTGGACAGGGGCACACTGAAGCTTTCTTT	CSVLGQGHTEAFF
TRBV6-2/TRBV6-3	TRBJ1-1	.	TGTGCCAGCAGTTACTCGATGAGGGAGTTCGAAGCTTTCTTT	CASSYSMREFEAFF